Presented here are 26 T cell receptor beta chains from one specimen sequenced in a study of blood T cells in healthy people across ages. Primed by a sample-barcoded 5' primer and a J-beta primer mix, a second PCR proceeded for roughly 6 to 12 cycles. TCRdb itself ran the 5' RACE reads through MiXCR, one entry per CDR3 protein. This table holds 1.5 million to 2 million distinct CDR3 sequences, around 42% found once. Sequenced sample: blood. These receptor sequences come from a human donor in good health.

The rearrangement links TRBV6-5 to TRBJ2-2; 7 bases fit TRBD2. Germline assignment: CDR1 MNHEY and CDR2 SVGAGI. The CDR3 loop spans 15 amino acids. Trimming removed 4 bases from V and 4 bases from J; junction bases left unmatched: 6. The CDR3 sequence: CASSLQRGTTGELFF. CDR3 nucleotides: TGTGCCAGCAGTTTACAGCGGGGCACCACCGGGGAGCTGTTTTTT.

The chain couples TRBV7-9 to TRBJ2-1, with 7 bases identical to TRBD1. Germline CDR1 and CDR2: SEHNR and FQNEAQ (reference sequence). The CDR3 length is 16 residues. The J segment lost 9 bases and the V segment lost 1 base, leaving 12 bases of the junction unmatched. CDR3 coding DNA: TGTGCCAGCAGCTTAGACAAGGGGGCTGGATTTCTTGAGCAGTTCTTC. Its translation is CASSLDKGAGFLEQFF.

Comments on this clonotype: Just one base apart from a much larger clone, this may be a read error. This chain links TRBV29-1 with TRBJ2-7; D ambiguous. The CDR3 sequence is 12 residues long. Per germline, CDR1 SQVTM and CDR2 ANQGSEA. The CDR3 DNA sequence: TGCAGCGCTACAGAGAGCTCCTGCGAGCAGTACTTC. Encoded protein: CSATESSCEQYF.

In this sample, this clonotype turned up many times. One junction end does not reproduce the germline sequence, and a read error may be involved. The CDR3 here is CASSMGQGNTEAFF. For the CDR3, the DNA is TGTGCCAGCAGCATGGGACAGGGGAACACTGAAGCTTTCTTT. The J gene is TRBJ1-1, the V gene TRBV5-1; 9 nucleotides match TRBD1. This CDR3 has 14 amino acids. CDR1 is SGHRS, CDR2 YFSETQ, per germline.

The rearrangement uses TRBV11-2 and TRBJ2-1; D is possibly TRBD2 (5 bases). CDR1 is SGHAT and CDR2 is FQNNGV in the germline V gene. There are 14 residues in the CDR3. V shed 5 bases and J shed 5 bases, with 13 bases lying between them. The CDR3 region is CASSALLENNEQFF. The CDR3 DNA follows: TGTGCCAGCAGCGCCCTACTAGAGAACAATGAGCAGTTCTTC.

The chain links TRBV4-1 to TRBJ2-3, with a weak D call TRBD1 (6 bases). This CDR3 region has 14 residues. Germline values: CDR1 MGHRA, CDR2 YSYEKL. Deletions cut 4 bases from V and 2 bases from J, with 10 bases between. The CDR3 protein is CASSPDSNTDTQYF. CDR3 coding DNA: TGCGCCAGCAGCCCGGACAGCAACACAGATACGCAGTATTTT.

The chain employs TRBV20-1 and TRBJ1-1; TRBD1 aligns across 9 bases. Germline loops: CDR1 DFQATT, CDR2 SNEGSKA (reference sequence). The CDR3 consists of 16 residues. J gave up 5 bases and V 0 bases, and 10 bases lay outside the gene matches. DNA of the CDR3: TGCAGTGCTAGAGATCCATCTGGGACAGGGAGGACTGAAGCTTTCTTT. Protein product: CSARDPSGTGRTEAFF.

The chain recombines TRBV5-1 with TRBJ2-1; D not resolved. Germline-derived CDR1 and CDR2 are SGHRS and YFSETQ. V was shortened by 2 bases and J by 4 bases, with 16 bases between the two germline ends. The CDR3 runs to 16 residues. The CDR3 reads CASSFLESTRYNEQFF. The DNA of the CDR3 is TGCGCCAGCAGCTTTCTAGAGTCTACCCGATACAATGAGCAGTTCTTC.

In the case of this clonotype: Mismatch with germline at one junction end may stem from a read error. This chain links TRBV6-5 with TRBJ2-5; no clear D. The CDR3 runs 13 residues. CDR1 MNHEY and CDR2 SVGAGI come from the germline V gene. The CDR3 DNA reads TGTGCCAGCAGAACTATGATGTTCGAGAGCCAGTACTTC. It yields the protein CASRTMMFESQYF.

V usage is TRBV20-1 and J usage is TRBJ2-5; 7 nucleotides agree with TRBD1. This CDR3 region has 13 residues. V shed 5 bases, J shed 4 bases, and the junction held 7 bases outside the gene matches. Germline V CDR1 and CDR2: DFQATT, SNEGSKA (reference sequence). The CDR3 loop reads CSASKRGRETQYF. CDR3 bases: TGCAGTGCTTCCAAGAGGGGGCGAGAGACCCAGTACTTC.

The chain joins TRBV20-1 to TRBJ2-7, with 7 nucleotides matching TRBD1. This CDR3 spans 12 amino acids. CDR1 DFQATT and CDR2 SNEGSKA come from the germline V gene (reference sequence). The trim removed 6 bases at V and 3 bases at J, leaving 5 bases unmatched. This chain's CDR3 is CSALGQDYEQYF. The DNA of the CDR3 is TGCAGTGCGCTCGGACAGGACTACGAGCAGTACTTC.

CDR3 protein: CASSYRTSLVDTQYF. The CDR3 DNA is TGTGCCAGCAGCTACCGGACTAGCTTGGTAGATACGCAGTATTTT. V usage is TRBV3-1 and J usage is TRBJ2-3; TRBD2 matches 8 bases. V shed 5 bases, J shed 5 bases, and the junction held 9 bases outside the gene matches. The CDR3 is 15 amino acids. Germline V lookup: CDR1 LGHDT, CDR2 YNNKEL (reference sequence).

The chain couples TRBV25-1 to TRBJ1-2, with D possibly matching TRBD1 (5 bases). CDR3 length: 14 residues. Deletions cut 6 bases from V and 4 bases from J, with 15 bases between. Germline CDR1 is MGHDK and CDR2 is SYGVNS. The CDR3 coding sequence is TGTGCCAGCAGGGATTGGACACCTATCTATGGCTACACCTTC. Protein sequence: CASRDWTPIYGYTF.

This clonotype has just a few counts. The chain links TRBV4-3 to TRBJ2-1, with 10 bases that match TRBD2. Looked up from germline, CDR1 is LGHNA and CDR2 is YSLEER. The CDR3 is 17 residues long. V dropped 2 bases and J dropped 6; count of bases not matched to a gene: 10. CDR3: CASSQKTSGLFVNEQFF. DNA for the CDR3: TGCGCCAGCAGCCAAAAGACTAGCGGGCTTTTCGTCAATGAGCAGTTCTTC.

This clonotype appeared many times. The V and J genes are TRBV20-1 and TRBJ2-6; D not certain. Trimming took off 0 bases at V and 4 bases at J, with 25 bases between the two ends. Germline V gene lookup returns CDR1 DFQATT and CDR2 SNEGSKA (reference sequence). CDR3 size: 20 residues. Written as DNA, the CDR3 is TGCAGTGCTAGAGATCCGTATTATTTAGCCCCTCCACGCGGGGCCAACGTCCTGACTTTC. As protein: CSARDPYYLAPPRGANVLTF.

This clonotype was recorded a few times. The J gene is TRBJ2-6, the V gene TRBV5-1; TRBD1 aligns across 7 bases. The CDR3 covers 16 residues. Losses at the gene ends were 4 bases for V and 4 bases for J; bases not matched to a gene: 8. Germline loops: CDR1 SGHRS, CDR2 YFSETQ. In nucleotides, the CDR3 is TGCGCCAGCAGCGAAGGGACAGCCTCCGGGGCCAACGTCCTGACTTTC. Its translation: CASSEGTASGANVLTF. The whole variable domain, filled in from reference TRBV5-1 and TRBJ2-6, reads KAGVTQTPRYLIKTRGQQVTLSCSPISGHRSVSWYQQTPGQGLQFLFEYFSETQRNKGNFPGRFSGRQFSNSRSEMNVSTLELGDSALYLCASSEGTASGANVLTFGAGSRLTVL.

CDR3 in amino acids: CAGNLDRLTDTQYF. CDR3 nucleotide sequence: TGTGCCGGCAACCTTGACAGGCTCACAGATACGCAGTATTTT. The genes are TRBV5-6 and TRBJ2-3, with TRBD1 as a possible D gene (6 bases). V lost 10 bases and J 2 bases, leaving 17 bases between the germline ends. CDR1 and CDR2 (germline): SGHDT, YYEEEE. The CDR3 runs 14 residues.

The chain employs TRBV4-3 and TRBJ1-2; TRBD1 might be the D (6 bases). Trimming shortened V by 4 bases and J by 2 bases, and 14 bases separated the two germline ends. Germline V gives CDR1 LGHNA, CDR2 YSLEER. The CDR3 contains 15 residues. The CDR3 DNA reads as TGCGCCAGCAGCCGCGTGGGGGGGCCCAACTATGGCTACACCTTC. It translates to CASSRVGGPNYGYTF.

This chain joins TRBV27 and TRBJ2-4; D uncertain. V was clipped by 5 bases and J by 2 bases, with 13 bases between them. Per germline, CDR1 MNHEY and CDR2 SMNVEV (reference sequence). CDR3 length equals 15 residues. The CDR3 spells CASSPGIQTKNIQYF. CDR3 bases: TGTGCCAGCAGTCCTGGGATCCAAACCAAAAACATTCAGTACTTC.

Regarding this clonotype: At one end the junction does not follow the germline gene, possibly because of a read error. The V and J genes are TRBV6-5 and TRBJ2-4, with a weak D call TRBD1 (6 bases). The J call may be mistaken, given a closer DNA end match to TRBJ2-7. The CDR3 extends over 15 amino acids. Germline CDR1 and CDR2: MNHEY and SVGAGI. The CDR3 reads CASREDSGLSNEQYF. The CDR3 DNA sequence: TGTGCCAGCAGGGAGGACAGTGGCCTCTCCAACGAGCAGTACTTC.

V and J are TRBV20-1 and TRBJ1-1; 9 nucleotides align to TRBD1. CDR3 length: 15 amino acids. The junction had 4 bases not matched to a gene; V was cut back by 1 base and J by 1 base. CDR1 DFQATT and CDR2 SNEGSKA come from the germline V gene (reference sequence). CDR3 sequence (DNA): TGCAGTGCTAGAGTCACAGGGGGCGGGAACACTGAAGCTTTCTTT. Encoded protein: CSARVTGGGNTEAFF.

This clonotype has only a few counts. This CDR3 is CASVASGAHSYNEQFF. The CDR3 coding sequence is TGTGCCAGTGTGGCTAGCGGAGCGCACTCCTACAATGAGCAGTTCTTC. J is TRBJ2-1 and V is TRBV6-5; 7 positions match TRBD2. This CDR3 comprises 16 residues. V trimming: 9 bases; J trimming: 0 bases; junction bases outside the gene matches: 11. CDR1 is MNHEY, CDR2 SVGAGI, per germline.

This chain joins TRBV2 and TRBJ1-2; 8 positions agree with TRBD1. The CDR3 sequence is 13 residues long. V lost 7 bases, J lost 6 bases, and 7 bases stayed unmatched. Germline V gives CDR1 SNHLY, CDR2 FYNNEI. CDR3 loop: CASNLDRGDGYTF. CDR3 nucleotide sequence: TGTGCCAGCAACCTAGACAGGGGTGATGGCTACACCTTC.

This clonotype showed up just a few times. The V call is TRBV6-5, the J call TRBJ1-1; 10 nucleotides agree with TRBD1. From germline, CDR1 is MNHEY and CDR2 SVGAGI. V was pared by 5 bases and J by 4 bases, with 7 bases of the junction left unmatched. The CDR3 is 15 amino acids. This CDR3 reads CASSPHRDRGTEAFF. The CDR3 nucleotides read TGTGCCAGCAGTCCACACCGGGACAGGGGCACTGAAGCTTTCTTT.

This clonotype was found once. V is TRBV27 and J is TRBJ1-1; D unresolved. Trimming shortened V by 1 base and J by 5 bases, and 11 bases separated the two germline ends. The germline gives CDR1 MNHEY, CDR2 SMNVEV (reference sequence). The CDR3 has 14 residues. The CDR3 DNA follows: TGTGCCAGCAGTTTATATTCCGCGTTGACTGAAGCTTTCTTT. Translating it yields CASSLYSALTEAFF.

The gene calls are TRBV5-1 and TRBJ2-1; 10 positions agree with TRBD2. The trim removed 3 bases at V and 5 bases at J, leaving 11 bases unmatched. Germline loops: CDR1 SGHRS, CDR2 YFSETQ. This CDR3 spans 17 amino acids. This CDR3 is CASSSNIAGGINNEQFF. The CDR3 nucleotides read TGCGCCAGCAGCTCGAATATAGCGGGGGGCATAAACAATGAGCAGTTCTTC.